The 10 T cell receptor beta chains listed next were all sequenced from one sample in a study of sequential checkpoint blockade in melanoma. Sample treatment: randomized to nivolumab then ipilimumab (arm A) or the reverse (arm B). The data were produced by immunoSEQ multiplex PCR, yet TCRdb's version contains in-frame clones alone and is incomplete. The sample has 20,000 or so clones, approximately 73% seen once. The sample consisted of CD8+ T cells sorted from blood (inferred from file names), taken from a patient given nivolumab and ipilimumab in sequence. The source is a human donor with melanoma.

The rearrangement links TRBV7-8 to TRBJ2-7, with D possibly TRBD2 on 6 matching bases. Trimming pared 5 bases from V and 3 bases from J, leaving 11 bases between. CDR1 and CDR2 (germline): SGHVS, FQNEAQ. The CDR3 covers 13 residues. The CDR3 coding sequence is TGTGCCAGCAGCCCCCCCGGGAGCTACGAGCAGTACTTC. Amino acids: CASSPPGSYEQYF.

This sequence joins TRBV9 and TRBJ2-7; the match to TRBD1 covers 11 bases. Looked up from germline, CDR1 is SGDLS and CDR2 is YYNGEE. The CDR3 covers 16 residues. After removal of 0 bases from V and 4 bases from J, the junction contained 6 bases not matched to a gene. The DNA for the CDR3 is TGTGCCAGCAGCGTAGTTGGGACAGGGGGAATGTACGAGCAGTACTTC. Amino acids: CASSVVGTGGMYEQYF.

The chain combines TRBV4-3 with TRBJ2-1, with 7 bases fitting TRBD2. The CDR3 length is 17 residues. CDR1 LGHNA and CDR2 YSLEER come from the germline V gene. The ends lost 0 bases at V and 1 base at J; junction bases unmatched: 6. CDR3 sequence reads: CASSQDRPSGSYNEQFF. The CDR3 DNA reads as TGCGCCAGCAGCCAAGATCGTCCTAGCGGTTCCTACAATGAGCAGTTCTTC.

This chain links TRBV28 with TRBJ2-7, with 9 bases identical to TRBD2. V lost 5 bases and J lost 4; bases outside the gene matches: 15. The CDR3 totals 17 residues. Germline lookup yields CDR1 MDHEN and CDR2 SYDVKM. DNA of the CDR3: TGTGCCAGCAGTCCCCTCACCCTGACTAGCGGAGGTTACGAGCAGTACTTC. It encodes CASSPLTLTSGGYEQYF.

V and J are TRBV7-9 and TRBJ2-7, with D possibly being TRBD2 (5 bases). V was pared by 5 bases and J by 4 bases, with 12 bases between. The CDR3 runs to 13 residues. In germline, CDR1 is SEHNR, CDR2 FQNEAQ (reference sequence). The DNA for the CDR3 is TGTGCCAGCAGCCCCGGACGGGATTACGAGCAGTACTTC. Residues: CASSPGRDYEQYF.

The chain employs TRBV7-6 and TRBJ2-5; 10 nucleotides agree with TRBD1. The germline CDR1 and CDR2 sequences are SGHVS and FNYEAQ. Germline trimming cut 5 bases from V and 1 base from J; bases unmatched to any gene: 4. The CDR3 has 15 amino acids. CDR3 sequence: CASSPRQGAQETQYF. The CDR3 DNA reads as TGTGCCAGCAGCCCTAGACAGGGGGCCCAAGAGACCCAGTACTTC.

The chain joins TRBV28 to TRBJ2-7, with a possible D match to TRBD1 (5 bases). CDR1 is MDHEN, CDR2 SYDVKM, per germline. CDR3 length: 13 residues. Between the trimmed V and J ends, which lost 6 bases and 3 bases, there was a span of 12 bases. The CDR3 spells CASRRGLNYEQYF. CDR3 coding DNA: TGTGCCAGCAGAAGGGGCCTGAACTACGAGCAGTACTTC.

The V gene is TRBV6-5, the J gene TRBJ1-2, with D unresolved. Germline CDR1 is MNHEY and CDR2 is SVGAGI. V lost 4 bases, J lost 6 bases, and 18 bases lay in between. This CDR3 region has 15 residues. In DNA, the CDR3 is TGTGCCAGCAGTTTATATAGAGGCGCGGAGAATGGCTACACCTTC. It encodes CASSLYRGAENGYTF.

The gene calls are TRBV2 and TRBJ1-2; no clear D gene. This CDR3 has 13 amino acids. The germline V gene has CDR1 SNHLY and CDR2 FYNNEI. Trimming shortened V by 6 bases and J by 4 bases, and 12 bases separated the two germline ends. For the CDR3, the DNA is TGTGCCAGCAGAATACGGGTGGGCTATGGCTACACCTTC. The encoded protein is CASRIRVGYGYTF.

The rearrangement links TRBV5-6 to TRBJ2-3, with TRBD1 matching over 7 bases. V was pared by 6 bases and J by 2 bases, with 12 bases of the junction left unmatched. The CDR3 is 16 residues long. Germline values: CDR1 SGHDT, CDR2 YYEEEE. The CDR3 sequence is CASTIAGTEDTDTQYF. The CDR3 DNA sequence: TGTGCCAGCACCATTGCCGGGACAGAGGACACAGATACGCAGTATTTT.